Presented here are 17 T cell receptor beta chains from one specimen sequenced in a study of cytomegalovirus exposure and HLA in healthy donors. 60 Vbeta and 13 Jbeta primers were used in PCR. TCRdb's table, derived via immunoSEQ multiplex PCR, lists solely in-frame clones and lacks some. This sample has tens of thousands of clones, with about 71% found just once. The sequencing sample was made of PBMCs. These receptors were taken from a man in his 60s in good health and CMV-seropositive.

The chain links TRBV19 to TRBJ2-6, with a tentative D call TRBD2 (5 bases). CDR1 is LNHDA and CDR2 is SQIVND in the germline V gene (reference sequence). Trimming stripped 3 bases from V and 0 bases from J, with 9 bases between. This CDR3 has 16 residues. This chain's CDR3 is CASSIDDYSGANVLTF. CDR3 in DNA: TGTGCCAGTAGTATCGATGACTACTCTGGGGCCAACGTCCTGACTTTC.

The J gene is TRBJ1-1, the V gene TRBV6-5; 9 bases fit TRBD1. V trimming: 4 bases; J trimming: 3 bases; junction bases outside the gene matches: 6. The CDR3 loop spans 15 amino acids. CDR1 and CDR2 (germline): MNHEY, SVGAGI. The CDR3 here is CASSFTRTGDTEAFF. In nucleotides, the CDR3 is TGTGCCAGCAGTTTTACCCGGACAGGGGACACTGAAGCTTTCTTT.

This chain's CDR3 is CASSFQDTQYF. As DNA, the CDR3 is TGTGCCAGCAGCTTTCAAGATACGCAGTATTTT. This chain links TRBV11-2 with TRBJ2-3; D remains unclear. The CDR3 consists of 11 residues. The V end lost 3 bases, the J end lost 5 bases, and 3 bases lay between the germline ends. Germline-derived CDR1 and CDR2 are SGHAT and FQNNGV. The full variable domain, rest sourced from reference TRBV11-2 and TRBJ2-3, is EAGVAQSPRYKIIEKRQSVAFWCNPISGHATLYWYQQILGQGPKLLIQFQNNGVVDDSQLPKDRFSAERLKGVDSTLKIQPAKLEDSAVYLCASSFQDTQYFGPGTRLTVL.

V usage is TRBV7-9 and J usage is TRBJ2-5; TRBD2 agrees at 7 bases. Germline V gene data show CDR1 as SEHNR and CDR2 as FQNEAQ (reference sequence). Trimming cost V 5 bases and J 6 bases; bases outside gene matches: 6. CDR3 length equals 13 residues. The CDR3 DNA reads TGTGCCAGCAGCCTGGGGGGGGGACAGACCCAGTACTTC. Its translation is CASSLGGGQTQYF.

V is TRBV25-1 and J is TRBJ2-6, with D perhaps TRBD1 (6 bases). V was cut by 6 bases and J by 2 bases, with 17 bases left in between. The germline CDR1 and CDR2 sequences are MGHDK and SYGVNS. The CDR3 spans 17 residues. CDR3 in DNA: TGTGCCAGCAGAGACCCGGGACAAGACCCTGGGGCCAACGTCCTGACTTTC. Residues: CASRDPGQDPGANVLTF.

In DNA, the CDR3 is TGTGCCAGCAGCTCACCGGAGGAGGCCGGGTATAGCAATCAGCCCCAGCATTTT. It is translated as CASSSPEEAGYSNQPQHF. The chain has TRBV7-8 and TRBJ1-5; D gene ambiguous. CDR3 size: 18 residues. CDR1 is SGHVS and CDR2 is FQNEAQ in the germline V gene. Deletions cut 4 bases from V and 0 bases from J, with 19 bases between.

This chain links TRBV5-6 with TRBJ1-6, with D unclear. V dropped 4 bases and J dropped 10 bases, with 18 bases sitting between them. CDR1 and CDR2 from the germline V gene are SGHDT and YYEEEE. The CDR3 is 15 residues long. Written as DNA, the CDR3 is TGTGCCAGCAGCCTGTGGGAGGTTCCCCGATCACCCCTCCACTTT. Its translation is CASSLWEVPRSPLHF.

The rearrangement uses TRBV19 and TRBJ2-2; TRBD1 aligns across 8 bases. Trimming took 4 bases from V and 4 from J; bases not matched to a gene: 2. Per the germline V gene, CDR1 is LNHDA and CDR2 is SQIVND (reference sequence). This CDR3 region has 14 residues. For the CDR3, the DNA is TGTGCCAGTAGTACCGGGACAGGCACCGGGGAGCTGTTTTTT. This gives the protein CASSTGTGTGELFF.

This clone occurred a few times. The V call is TRBV11-3, the J call TRBJ2-1, with 14 nucleotides matching TRBD2. Germline V CDR1 and CDR2: SGHNT, YENEEA. The V and J ends lost 0 bases and 8 bases, in that order; junction bases with no gene match: 9. This CDR3 contains 18 residues. CDR3 nucleotides: TGTGCCAGCAGCTTAGAAGGTCTCCGGACTAGCGGGAGGTATGAGCAGTTCTTC. Its translation: CASSLEGLRTSGRYEQFF.

This chain uses TRBV5-6 with TRBJ1-1; 9 bases map to TRBD1. J gave up 1 base and V 3 bases, and 7 bases lay outside the gene matches. The CDR3 is made up of 16 amino acids. The germline V gene has CDR1 SGHDT and CDR2 YYEEEE. In nucleotides, the CDR3 is TGTGCCAGCAGCTACCAAGGGACAGGGCCGAACACTGAAGCTTTCTTT. Translated, it gives CASSYQGTGPNTEAFF.

This clone was recorded a few times. The V and J genes are TRBV9 and TRBJ2-7; TRBD2 matches at 14 bases. Germline V gene lookup returns CDR1 SGDLS and CDR2 YYNGEE. J lost 2 bases, V lost 3 bases, and 4 bases had no gene match. The CDR3 loop spans 16 amino acids. CDR3 amino acids: CASSAATSGRAYEQYF. As DNA, the CDR3 is TGTGCCAGCAGCGCCGCGACTAGCGGGAGGGCCTACGAGCAGTACTTC.

The sample holds a few counts of this clone. J is TRBJ1-6 and V is TRBV10-2; maybe TRBD1 (6 bases). Germline loops: CDR1 WSHSY, CDR2 SAAADI. The length of the CDR3 is 15 residues. Deletions cut 2 bases from V and 9 bases from J, with 14 bases between. CDR3: CASSERGGRVSPLHF. The CDR3 coding sequence is TGCGCCAGCAGTGAGAGGGGGGGAAGGGTTTCACCCCTCCACTTT.

The rearrangement uses TRBV6-6 and TRBJ1-2; TRBD1 agrees at 8 bases. Germline V gene data show CDR1 as MNHNY and CDR2 as SVGAGI (reference sequence). The V gene end was trimmed by 6 bases and the J gene end by 3 bases; junction bases not matched to a gene: 3. The CDR3 has 13 amino acids. CDR3: CASSPTGDYGYTF. CDR3 coding DNA: TGTGCCAGCAGCCCGACAGGGGACTATGGCTACACCTTC.

The chain links TRBV11-2 to TRBJ1-4, with D possibly being TRBD1 (6 bases). The CDR3 extends over 17 amino acids. V lost 4 bases, J lost 6 bases, and 21 bases lay in between. Germline V lookup: CDR1 SGHAT, CDR2 FQNNGV. CDR3 sequence: CASSSTRLQGFYEKLFF. CDR3 nucleotides: TGTGCCAGCAGCTCGACTCGACTACAGGGATTTTATGAAAAACTGTTTTTT.

The chain carries TRBV6-5 and TRBJ1-1; 8 bases agree with TRBD1. Trimming removed 0 bases from V and 5 bases from J; junction bases left unmatched: 5. Germline V gives CDR1 MNHEY, CDR2 SVGAGI. CDR3 length equals 15 residues. For the CDR3, the DNA is TGTGCCAGCAGTTACTCTCAGGGGGCCGCAACTGAAGCTTTCTTT. Its translation is CASSYSQGAATEAFF.

The V call is TRBV9, the J call TRBJ2-1; possible D gene TRBD1, 5 bases. The CDR3 sequence is 15 residues long. Trimming stripped 4 bases from V and 5 bases from J, with 16 bases between. Germline CDR1 SGDLS, CDR2 YYNGEE. CDR3 sequence reads: CASSPYSTENNEQFF. The CDR3 DNA sequence: TGTGCCAGCAGCCCCTACTCGACAGAAAACAATGAGCAGTTCTTC.

This chain uses TRBV11-2 with TRBJ2-5, with D possibly TRBD1 on 5 matching bases. Trimming pared 5 bases from V and 5 bases from J, leaving 9 bases between. The germline gives CDR1 SGHAT, CDR2 FQNNGV. The CDR3 is 12 residues long. CDR3 loop: CASSTRAETQYF. CDR3 nucleotide sequence: TGTGCCAGCAGCACCAGGGCTGAGACCCAGTACTTC.